This TCR beta chain is from a study of T-cell reconstitution after alpha-beta-depleted transplantation in children. Regarding the study as a whole: Reports say that about two months after transplant, the alpha-beta T cells came out of several hundred graft clones that had expanded. In some patients, recipient T cells and intrathymic progenitors surviving conditioning explained high day-60 diversity.

Germline loops: CDR1 KGHSH, CDR2 LQKENI. This CDR3 has 15 amino acids. The V and J ends lost 6 bases and 0 bases, in that order; junction bases with no gene match: 8. Researchers prepared the TCRbeta library using unique molecular identifiers, the study reports. Each CDR3 protein gets one entry after TCRdb re-called the PCR reads with MiXCR. This table has about 250,000 distinct CDR3 sequences, more than 20% appearing once. On this clonotype: What it recognizes is unknown.

The J gene is TRBJ2-7, the V gene TRBV18; 7 bases are shared with TRBD2. The sequenced sample was PBMCs, mostly from graft donor cells, obtained 360 days after TCRalphabeta/CD19-depleted stem cell transplant. This TCR came from a female patient between 2 and 15 years old who had a stem cell transplant for congenital amegakaryocytic thrombocytopenia, so the T cells may come from the graft donor. This chain's CDR3 is CASSPGGRRSYEQYF. The CDR3 DNA reads TGTGCCAGCTCCCCGGGGGGACGCCGCTCCTACGAGCAGTACTTC. The complete variable domain, with remaining parts taken from reference TRBV18 and TRBJ2-7, reads NAGVMQNPRHLVRRRGQEARLRCSPMKGHSHVYWYRQLPEEGLKFMVYLQKENIIDESGMPKERFSAEFPKEGPSILRIQQVVRGDSAAYFCASSPGGRRSYEQYFGPGTRLTVT.